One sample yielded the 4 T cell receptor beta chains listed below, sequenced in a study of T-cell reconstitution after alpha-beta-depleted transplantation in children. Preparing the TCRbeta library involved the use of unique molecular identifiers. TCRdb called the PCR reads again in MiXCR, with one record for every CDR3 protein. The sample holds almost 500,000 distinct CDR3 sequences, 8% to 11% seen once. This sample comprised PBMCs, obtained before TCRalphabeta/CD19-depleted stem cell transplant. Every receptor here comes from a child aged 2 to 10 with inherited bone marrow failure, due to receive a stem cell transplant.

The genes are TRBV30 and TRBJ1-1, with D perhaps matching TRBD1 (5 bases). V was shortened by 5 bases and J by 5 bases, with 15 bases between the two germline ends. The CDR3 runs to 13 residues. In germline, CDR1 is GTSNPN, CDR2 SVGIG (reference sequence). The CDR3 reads CAWGRGDGTEAFF. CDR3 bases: TGTGCCTGGGGGCGGGGGGACGGGACTGAAGCTTTCTTT.

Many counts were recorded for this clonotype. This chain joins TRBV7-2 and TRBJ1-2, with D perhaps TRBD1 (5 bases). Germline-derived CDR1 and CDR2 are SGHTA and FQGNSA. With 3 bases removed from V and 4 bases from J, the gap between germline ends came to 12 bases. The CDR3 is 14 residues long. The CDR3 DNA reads TGTGCCAGCAGCTTCGAGAGGGGCCTCTATGGCTACACCTTC. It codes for CASSFERGLYGYTF. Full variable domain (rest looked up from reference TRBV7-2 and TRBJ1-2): GAGVSQSPSNKVTEKGKDVELRCDPISGHTALYWYRQSLGQGLEFLIYFQGNSAPDKSGLPSDRFSAERTGGSVSTLTIQRTQQEDSAVYLCASSFERGLYGYTFGSGTRLTVV.

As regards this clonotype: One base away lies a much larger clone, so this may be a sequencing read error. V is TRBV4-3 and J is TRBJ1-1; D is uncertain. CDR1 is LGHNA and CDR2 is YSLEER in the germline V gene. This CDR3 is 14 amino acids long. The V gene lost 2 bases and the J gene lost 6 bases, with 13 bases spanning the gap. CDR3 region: CASSQSPWGSEAFF. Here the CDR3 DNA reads TGCGCCAGCAGCCAATCCCCCTGGGGATCTGAAGCTTTCTTT.

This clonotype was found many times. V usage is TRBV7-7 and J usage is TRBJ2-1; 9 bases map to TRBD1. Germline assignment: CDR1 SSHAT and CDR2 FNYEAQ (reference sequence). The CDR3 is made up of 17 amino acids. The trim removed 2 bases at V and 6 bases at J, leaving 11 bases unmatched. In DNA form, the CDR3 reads TGTGCCAGCAGCTTAAGCCTTCCGGGACAGGGCTCCAATGAGCAGTTCTTC. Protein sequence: CASSLSLPGQGSNEQFF.